This entry concerns a single T cell receptor beta chain. Its antigen is not known. TCR beta CDR3 regions were amplified from RNA transcripts. A first-round RT-PCR of the TCR CDR3 used the HTBI primer set. TCRdb independently ran MiXCR on the multiplex PCR reads; one entry per CDR3 protein. Of around 400,000 distinct CDR3 sequences listed, approximately 16% are singletons. CDR1 and CDR2 from the germline V gene are MRHNA and SNTAGT. The CDR3 loop spans 17 amino acids. The germline V and J ends were trimmed by 2 bases and 0 bases, with 11 bases remaining between them. This sample is part of a study of T cells in Graves' hyperthyroidism and ophthalmopathy. The wider study: Before any treatment, at initial diagnosis, peripheral blood was collected. Study-level results: Blood held most thyroid clonotypes expanded above 0.001 frequency.

It was uncontrolled infection, other autoimmune disease, pregnancy or lactation that excluded patients. Clinicians diagnosed patients from clinical symptoms, serum thyroxine and TRAb, thyroid ultrasound and orbital computed tomography. The rearrangement joins TRBV6-4 to TRBJ2-6, with D unclear. The sample consisted of blood. The receptor's source is a woman aged 55 to 70 with Graves' ophthalmopathy. Written as DNA, the CDR3 is TGTGCCAGCAGTGACGGACGGACCCTCTCTGGGGCCAACGTCCTGACTTTC. It specifies CASSDGRTLSGANVLTF.